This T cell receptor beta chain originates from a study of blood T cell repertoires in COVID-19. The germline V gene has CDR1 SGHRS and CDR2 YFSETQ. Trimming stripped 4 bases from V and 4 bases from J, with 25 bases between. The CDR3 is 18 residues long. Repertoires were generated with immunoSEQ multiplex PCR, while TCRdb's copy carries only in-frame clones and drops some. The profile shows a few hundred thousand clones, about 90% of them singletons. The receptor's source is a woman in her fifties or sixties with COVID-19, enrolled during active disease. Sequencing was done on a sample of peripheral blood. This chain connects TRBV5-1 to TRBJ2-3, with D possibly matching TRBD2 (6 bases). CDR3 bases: TGCGCCAGCAGCCCTTTTTCCCTATCGGGAGAAACACCAGATACGCAGTATTTT. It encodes CASSPFSLSGETPDTQYF. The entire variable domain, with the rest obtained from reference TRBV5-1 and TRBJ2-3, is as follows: KAGVTQTPRYLIKTRGQQVTLSCSPISGHRSVSWYQQTPGQGLQFLFEYFSETQRNKGNFPGRFSGRQFSNSRSEMNVSTLELGDSALYLCASSPFSLSGETPDTQYFGPGTRLTVL.